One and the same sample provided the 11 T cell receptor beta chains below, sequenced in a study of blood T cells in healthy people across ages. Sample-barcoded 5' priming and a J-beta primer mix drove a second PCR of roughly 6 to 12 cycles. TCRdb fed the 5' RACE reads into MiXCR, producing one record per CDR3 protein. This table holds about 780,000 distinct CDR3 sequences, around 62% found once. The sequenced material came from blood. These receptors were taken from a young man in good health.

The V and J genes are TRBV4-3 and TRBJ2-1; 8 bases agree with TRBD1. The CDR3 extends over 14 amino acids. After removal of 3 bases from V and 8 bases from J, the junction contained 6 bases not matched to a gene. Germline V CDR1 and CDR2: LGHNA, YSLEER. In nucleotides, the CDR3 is TGCGCCAGCAGCCAGCGACAGGGGTTCTATGAGCAGTTCTTC. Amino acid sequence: CASSQRQGFYEQFF.

The CDR3 loop reads CASSPVAVLTGELFF. For the CDR3, the DNA is TGCGCCAGCAGCCCAGTGGCGGTTCTCACCGGGGAGCTGTTTTTT. The genes are TRBV4-3 and TRBJ2-2; no clear D. CDR3 size: 15 residues. In germline, CDR1 is LGHNA, CDR2 YSLEER. Between the trimmed V and J ends, which lost 4 bases and 4 bases, there was a span of 13 bases.

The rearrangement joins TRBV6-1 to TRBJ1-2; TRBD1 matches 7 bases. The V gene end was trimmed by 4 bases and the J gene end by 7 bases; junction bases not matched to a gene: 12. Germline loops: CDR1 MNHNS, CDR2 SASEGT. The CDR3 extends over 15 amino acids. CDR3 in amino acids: CASSASTGIESGYTF. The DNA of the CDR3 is TGTGCCAGCAGTGCCTCGACAGGGATTGAATCTGGCTACACCTTC.

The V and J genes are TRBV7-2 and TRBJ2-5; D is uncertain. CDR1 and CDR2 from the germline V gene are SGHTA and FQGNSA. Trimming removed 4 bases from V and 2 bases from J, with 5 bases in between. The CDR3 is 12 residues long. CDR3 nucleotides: TGTGCCAGCAGCTCTTGGCAAGAGACCCAGTACTTC. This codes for CASSSWQETQYF.

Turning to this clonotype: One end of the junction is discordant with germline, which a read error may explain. DNA of the CDR3: TGTGCCGGCAGCTTGGCTATGGGCAGTAGCTCCTACAATGAGCAGTTCTTC. This sequence encodes CAGSLAMGSSSYNEQFF. J is TRBJ2-1 and V is TRBV7-2; D is uncertain. Per the germline V gene, CDR1 is SGHTA and CDR2 is FQGNSA. This CDR3 contains 17 residues.

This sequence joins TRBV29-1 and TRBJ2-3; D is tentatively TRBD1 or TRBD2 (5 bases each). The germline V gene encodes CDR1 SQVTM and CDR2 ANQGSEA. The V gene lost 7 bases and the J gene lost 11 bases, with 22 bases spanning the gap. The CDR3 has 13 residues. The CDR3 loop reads CSAAGTGSNEQYF. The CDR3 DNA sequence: TGCAGCGCCGCCGGGACGGGTAGCAATGAGCAGTATTTT.

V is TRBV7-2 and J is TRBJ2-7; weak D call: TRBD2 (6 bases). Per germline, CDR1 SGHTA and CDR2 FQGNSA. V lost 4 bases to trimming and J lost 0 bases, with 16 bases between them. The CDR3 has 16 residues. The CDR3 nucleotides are TGTGCCAGCAGCTCTTCCCCGGGACTGGTCTCCTACGAGCAGTACTTC. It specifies CASSSSPGLVSYEQYF.

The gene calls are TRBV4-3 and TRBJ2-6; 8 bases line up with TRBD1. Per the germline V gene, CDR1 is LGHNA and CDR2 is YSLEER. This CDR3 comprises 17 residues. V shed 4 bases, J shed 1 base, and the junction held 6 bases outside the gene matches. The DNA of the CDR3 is TGCGCCAGCAGCCTTCGGACAGGGACGTCTGGGGCCAACGTCCTGACTTTC. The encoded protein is CASSLRTGTSGANVLTF.

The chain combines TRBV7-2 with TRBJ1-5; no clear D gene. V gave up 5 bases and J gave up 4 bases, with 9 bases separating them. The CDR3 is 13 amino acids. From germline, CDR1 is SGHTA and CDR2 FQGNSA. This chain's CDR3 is CASSRVVNQPQHF. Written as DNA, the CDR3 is TGTGCCAGCAGCCGGGTCGTAAATCAGCCCCAGCATTTT.

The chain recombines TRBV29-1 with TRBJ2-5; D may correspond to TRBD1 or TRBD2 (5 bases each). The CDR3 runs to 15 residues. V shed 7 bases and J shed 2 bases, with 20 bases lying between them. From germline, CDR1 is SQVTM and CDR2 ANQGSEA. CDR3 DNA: TGCAGCGCCGAAGGCCAGGGATGGGGGCAAGAGACCCAGTACTTC. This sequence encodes CSAEGQGWGQETQYF.

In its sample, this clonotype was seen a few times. Here the CDR3 DNA reads TGTGCCAGCAGCTCAAGGGGACTAGATGGGACCCAGTACTTC. It specifies CASSSRGLDGTQYF. V gene TRBV7-2 combines with J gene TRBJ2-5, with TRBD2 identical over 8 bases. Unmatched junction bases numbered 8, after V lost 4 bases and J lost 7 bases. Per germline, CDR1 SGHTA and CDR2 FQGNSA. The CDR3 extends over 14 amino acids.